This T cell receptor (beta chain) was sequenced in a study of blood T cell repertoires in COVID-19. Overall study: COVID-19 samples collected from the United States, Italy and Spain covered acute and convalescent phases.

In the source study's methods: The assay estimated nucleated cells by amplifying reference gene primers. Generated by immunoSEQ multiplex PCR, the TCRdb table keeps only in-frame clones and is missing some. D and trimming were read from the DNA, whereas the V and J calls and clone size are those reported in that table. The sample has about 300,000 clones; approximately 86% are singletons. The CDR3 has 14 residues. The V and J ends lost 0 bases and 1 base respectively, with 3 bases between them. Germline CDR1 LNHDA, CDR2 SQIVND (reference sequence). J is TRBJ2-2 and V is TRBV19; D unclear. Sequenced input: peripheral blood. This TCR was sampled from a man aged 65 to 85 with acute or convalescent COVID-19. CDR3 amino acids: CASSIDRNTGELFF. In DNA form, the CDR3 reads TGTGCCAGTAGTATAGACAGGAACACCGGGGAGCTGTTTTTT.